The 26 T cell receptor beta chains reported below all come from one sample, sequenced in a study of OX40 agonist ivuxolimab in advanced cancers. TCRdb's table, derived via immunoSEQ multiplex PCR, lists solely in-frame clones and lacks some. The sample holds roughly 73,000 clones, around 88% seen once. The sample was CD4+ or CD8+ T cells sorted from blood, taken in a trial of the OX40 agonist ivuxolimab. The receptor source for this set is an adult with an advanced solid tumor such as melanoma, head and neck, liver or kidney cancer.

This chain joins TRBV28 and TRBJ2-5; unclear D gene. Trimming removed 6 bases at V and 11 bases at J, with 16 bases between. There are 12 residues in the CDR3. Germline CDR1 and CDR2: MDHEN and SYDVKM. The CDR3 spells CASSPAELRQYF. The CDR3 bases are TGTGCCAGCAGCCCGGCGGAACTCCGGCAGTACTTC. Supplemented by reference TRBV28 and TRBJ2-5, the full variable domain reads DVKVTQSSRYLVKRTGEKVFLECVQDMDHENMFWYRQDPGLGLRLIYFSYDVKMKEKGDIPEGYSVSREKKERFSLILESASTNQTSMYLCASSPAELRQYFGPGTRLLVL.

The chain employs TRBV2 and TRBJ2-7, with 7 positions matching TRBD1. This CDR3 spans 17 amino acids. V trimming: 6 bases; J trimming: 0 bases; junction bases outside the gene matches: 14. CDR1 is SNHLY and CDR2 is FYNNEI in the germline V gene. This chain's CDR3 is CASRGDSRSHSSYEQYF. CDR3 nucleotides: TGTGCCAGCAGGGGGGACAGCCGCTCCCATAGCTCCTACGAGCAGTACTTC. The variable domain in full, with the rest retrieved from reference TRBV2 and TRBJ2-7, is EPEVTQTPSHQVTQMGQEVILRCVPISNHLYFYWYRQILGQKVEFLVSFYNNEISEKSEIFDDQFSVERPDGSNFTLKIRSTKLEDSAMYFCASRGDSRSHSSYEQYFGPGTRLTVT.

The gene calls are TRBV5-5 and TRBJ2-4; D unresolved. The CDR3 sequence is 16 residues long. The V and J ends lost 4 bases and 0 bases respectively, with 14 bases between them. Germline V gene data show CDR1 as SGHKS and CDR2 as YYEKEE (reference sequence). The CDR3 coding sequence is TGTGCCAGCAGCCCGCGACACGCCATAGCCAAAAACATTCAGTACTTC. Its translation is CASSPRHAIAKNIQYF.

DNA of the CDR3: TGTGCCAGCAGTTTTCAGGGGTATGGGACTGAAGCTTTCTTT. It specifies CASSFQGYGTEAFF. The chain combines TRBV6-5 with TRBJ1-1, with D perhaps TRBD1 (6 bases). CDR3 length: 14 residues. CDR1 and CDR2 (germline): MNHEY, SVGAGI. The V and J ends lost 4 bases and 5 bases respectively, with 14 bases between them.

The chain is built from TRBV7-9 and TRBJ1-1; D gene uncertain. The CDR3 loop spans 13 amino acids. Germline CDR1 reads SEHNR; CDR2 reads FQNEAQ (reference sequence). V lost 1 base to trimming and J lost 1 base, with 4 bases between them. The CDR3 DNA sequence: TGTGCCAGCAGCTTAGATCCGAACACTGAAGCTTTCTTT. This sequence encodes CASSLDPNTEAFF.

The chain uses TRBV28 and TRBJ2-7, with 9 bases matching TRBD1. This CDR3 contains 16 residues. With V trimmed by 6 bases and J by 0 bases, 9 bases remained unmatched. Germline lookup yields CDR1 MDHEN and CDR2 SYDVKM. The CDR3 loop reads CASSPAPGQGSYEQYF. The CDR3 DNA sequence: TGTGCCAGCAGCCCCGCCCCGGGACAGGGCTCCTACGAGCAGTACTTC. The variable domain in full, with the rest retrieved from reference TRBV28 and TRBJ2-7, is DVKVTQSSRYLVKRTGEKVFLECVQDMDHENMFWYRQDPGLGLRLIYFSYDVKMKEKGDIPEGYSVSREKKERFSLILESASTNQTSMYLCASSPAPGQGSYEQYFGPGTRLTVT.

As for this clone: The conserved closing phenylalanine or tryptophan is absent in this CDR3, likely reflecting a read error. The DNA is omitted, as the CDR3 cannot be located on it reliably, and the CDR3 follows TCRdb's listing. The J gene is TRBJ1-2, the V gene TRBV5-4. The CDR3 extends over 10 residues, inclusive of both ends. Germline assignment: CDR1 SGHNT and CDR2 YYREEE (reference sequence). The CDR3 protein is CASIEGNTFT.

This chain connects TRBV19 to TRBJ2-4, with 9 bases identical to TRBD1. J was trimmed by 3 bases and V by 5 bases; bases with no gene match: 2. Germline values: CDR1 LNHDA, CDR2 SQIVND (reference sequence). CDR3 size: 14 residues. Written as DNA, the CDR3 is TGTGCCAGTAGTTGGACAGGGGACAAAAACATTCAGTACTTC. This translates into CASSWTGDKNIQYF.

This chain uses TRBV7-8 with TRBJ2-5; 7 bases match TRBD2. The V and J ends lost 4 bases and 4 bases, in that order; junction bases with no gene match: 9. The germline CDR1 and CDR2 sequences are SGHVS and FQNEAQ. This CDR3 comprises 15 residues. The CDR3 DNA is TGTGCCAGCAGCTCCGGGGGGACCCACGGAGAGACCCAGTACTTC. Translated, it gives CASSSGGTHGETQYF. Complete variable domain (other parts from reference TRBV7-8 and TRBJ2-5): GAGVSQSPRYKVAKRGQDVALRCDPISGHVSLFWYQQALGQGPEFLTYFQNEAQLDKSGLPSDRFFAERPEGSVSTLKIQRTQQEDSAVYLCASSSGGTHGETQYFGPGTRLLVL.

This rearrangement joins TRBV7-3 to TRBJ2-1; 8 bases agree with TRBD2. The length of the CDR3 is 14 residues. J gave up 6 bases and V 2 bases, and 3 bases lay outside the gene matches. Germline V gene lookup returns CDR1 SGHTA and CDR2 FQGTGA. The CDR3 DNA sequence: TGTGCCAGCAGCTTAGTGAGCGGGGGCAATGAGCAGTTCTTC. Its translation: CASSLVSGGNEQFF.

The V and J genes are TRBV5-1 and TRBJ1-3; D is undetermined. The germline V gene has CDR1 SGHRS and CDR2 YFSETQ. V dropped 4 bases and J dropped 0 bases, with 14 bases sitting between them. The CDR3 covers 16 residues. The DNA of the CDR3 is TGCGCCAGCAGCAAGGACGGACTCGCCTCTGGAAACACCATATATTTT. Its protein is CASSKDGLASGNTIYF. Based on the CDR3 plus reference TRBV5-1 and TRBJ1-3, the full variable domain is KAGVTQTPRYLIKTRGQQVTLSCSPISGHRSVSWYQQTPGQGLQFLFEYFSETQRNKGNFPGRFSGRQFSNSRSEMNVSTLELGDSALYLCASSKDGLASGNTIYFGEGSWLTVV.

This clone was seen just once. J is TRBJ2-5 and V is TRBV18; D possibly uses TRBD1 or TRBD2 (6 bases each). Per the germline V gene, CDR1 is KGHSH and CDR2 is LQKENI. V lost 4 bases and J lost 5, with 11 bases in between. This CDR3 is 13 amino acids long. The CDR3 here is CASSQRGQETQYF. In DNA, the CDR3 is TGTGCCAGCTCACAACGGGGGCAGGAGACCCAGTACTTC. Full variable domain (outside the CDR3, taken from reference TRBV18 and TRBJ2-5): NAGVMQNPRHLVRRRGQEARLRCSPMKGHSHVYWYRQLPEEGLKFMVYLQKENIIDESGMPKERFSAEFPKEGPSILRIQQVVRGDSAAYFCASSQRGQETQYFGPGTRLLVL.

This clone was counted a single time. This chain joins TRBV12-5 and TRBJ1-5; D may be TRBD1 (5 bases). CDR1 and CDR2 (germline): LGHNT, FRNRAP. Trimming cost V 4 bases and J 5 bases, with 18 bases left between them. The CDR3 totals 16 residues. CDR3 region: CASGSTKDIRDQPQHF. CDR3 nucleotide sequence: TGTGCTAGTGGTTCTACAAAGGACATACGGGATCAGCCCCAGCATTTT.

CDR3 in amino acids: CASSFDRGFSGNTIYF. The CDR3 DNA reads as TGTGCCAGCAGCTTCGACAGGGGATTCTCTGGAAACACCATATATTTT. This rearrangement joins TRBV7-4 to TRBJ1-3; 8 bases agree with TRBD1. Germline lookup yields CDR1 SGHVT and CDR2 SQSDAQ. The J segment lost 0 bases and the V segment lost 3 bases, leaving 4 bases of the junction unmatched. CDR3 length equals 16 residues.

In DNA form, the CDR3 reads TGCGCCAGCAGCACGACAGGGGTACGGTCACCCCTCCACTTT. Amino acid sequence: CASSTTGVRSPLHF. The chain joins TRBV5-1 to TRBJ1-6; 8 nucleotides match TRBD1. Looked up from germline, CDR1 is SGHRS and CDR2 is YFSETQ. CDR3 length: 14 residues. The V segment lost 4 bases and the J segment 10 bases; nucleotides outside the gene matches: 7.

This rearrangement joins TRBV27 to TRBJ1-2; the D gene is possibly TRBD1 (5 bases). This CDR3 comprises 13 residues. V was trimmed by 6 bases and J by 8 bases, leaving 16 bases between them. Germline lookup yields CDR1 MNHEY and CDR2 SMNVEV (reference sequence). CDR3 residues: CASRRGVVEGYTF. For the CDR3, the DNA is TGTGCCAGCAGAAGAGGGGTAGTAGAGGGCTACACCTTC.

This clone is medium-sized. The sample holds other DNA sequences that translate to the same CDR3. The chain links TRBV6-6 to TRBJ1-3; D is uncertain. There are 14 residues in the CDR3. V lost 4 bases to trimming and J lost 0 bases, with 7 bases between them. Germline V lookup: CDR1 MNHNY, CDR2 SVGAGI (reference sequence). The CDR3 protein is CASSLGSSGNTIYF. CDR3 nucleotide sequence: TGTGCCAGCAGTTTAGGGAGCTCTGGAAACACCATATATTTT.

This chain's CDR3 is CASSLVPGQKLFF. DNA of the CDR3: TGTGCCAGCAGCTTAGTGCCAGGGCAGAAACTGTTTTTT. The chain is built from TRBV7-9 and TRBJ1-4, with D possibly being TRBD1 (5 bases). Per germline, CDR1 SEHNR and CDR2 FQNEAQ (reference sequence). Trimming stripped 1 base from V and 11 bases from J, with 11 bases between. This CDR3 is built from 13 residues.

The chain links TRBV25-1 to TRBJ1-5; 12 positions match TRBD1. Per germline, CDR1 MGHDK and CDR2 SYGVNS. This CDR3 comprises 16 residues. J gave up 4 bases and V 2 bases, and 3 bases lay outside the gene matches. The CDR3 DNA is TGTGCCAGCAGTGAAGGGACAGGGGGCGGGAATCAGCCCCAGCATTTT. It yields the protein CASSEGTGGGNQPQHF.

The chain joins TRBV5-8 to TRBJ2-3, with unresolved D. With 0 bases removed from V and 4 bases from J, the gap between germline ends came to 3 bases. Germline CDR1 reads SGHTS; CDR2 reads YDEGEE. The CDR3 extends over 12 amino acids. Here the CDR3 DNA reads TGTGCCAGCAGCTTGGGATCAGATACGCAGTATTTT. This sequence encodes CASSLGSDTQYF.

V gene TRBV7-8 combines with J gene TRBJ2-5; 8 bases line up with TRBD2. This CDR3 is 14 amino acids long. Germline CDR1 is SGHVS and CDR2 is FQNEAQ. Trimming cost V 2 bases and J 3 bases; bases outside gene matches: 2. The DNA for the CDR3 is TGTGCCAGCAGCTTAATACTAGCGGAAGAGACCCAGTACTTC. Residues: CASSLILAEETQYF.

The chain carries TRBV2 and TRBJ1-5; the D is unclear. The CDR3 length is 14 residues. Germline assignment: CDR1 SNHLY and CDR2 FYNNEI. The ends were cut back, 6 bases at V and 0 bases at J, with 9 bases in the middle. CDR3 protein: CASSGGNSNQPQHF. In DNA, the CDR3 is TGTGCCAGCAGCGGCGGGAATAGCAATCAGCCCCAGCATTTT. Complete variable domain (other parts from reference TRBV2 and TRBJ1-5): EPEVTQTPSHQVTQMGQEVILRCVPISNHLYFYWYRQILGQKVEFLVSFYNNEISEKSEIFDDQFSVERPDGSNFTLKIRSTKLEDSAMYFCASSGGNSNQPQHFGDGTRLSIL.

This rearrangement joins TRBV30 to TRBJ2-7; TRBD1 matches 7 bases. Trimming at V came to 3 bases and at J to 6 bases, leaving 14 bases not matched to a gene. Germline V gene data show CDR1 as GTSNPN and CDR2 as SVGIG (reference sequence). The CDR3 totals 15 residues. The CDR3 bases are TGTGCCTGGAGCCGCTCGACGACAGGGCGTCTCGAGCAGTACTTC. It codes for CAWSRSTTGRLEQYF.

As to this clone: Distinct nucleotide sequences in the sample also encode this CDR3. In DNA, the CDR3 is TGTGCCAGCAGTTACAGGGGCGGTGAGACCCAGTACTTC. It codes for CASSYRGGETQYF. This sequence joins TRBV6-5 and TRBJ2-5; maybe TRBD1 (5 bases). Germline CDR1 and CDR2: MNHEY and SVGAGI. V was clipped by 2 bases and J by 5 bases, with 9 bases between them. The CDR3 consists of 13 residues.

The rearrangement links TRBV5-4 to TRBJ2-4, with 7 bases lining up with TRBD2. The V and J ends lost 4 bases and 0 bases, in that order; junction bases with no gene match: 4. CDR3 length: 15 residues. Germline values: CDR1 SGHNT, CDR2 YYREEE (reference sequence). DNA for the CDR3: TGTGCCAGCAGCCCGGGAGGATTAGCCAAAAACATTCAGTACTTC. Protein: CASSPGGLAKNIQYF.

The CDR3 coding sequence is TGTGCCAGCAGTTACCCAACCTTAACGGGCTATGGCTACACCTTC. Its protein is CASSYPTLTGYGYTF. The rearrangement uses TRBV6-6 and TRBJ1-2; D call uncertain. CDR1 and CDR2 from the germline V gene are MNHNY and SVGAGI (reference sequence). The V and J ends lost 2 bases and 4 bases respectively, with 14 bases between them. The CDR3 is made up of 15 amino acids.